This is a list of T cell receptor beta chains from one sample in a study of radiation and T cells in renal cell carcinoma. Sequencing was performed with immunoSEQ multiplex PCR; in TCRdb, only in-frame clones are kept and a portion is missing. The sample includes around 130,000 clones, approximately 80% of them seen just once. The source was blood, collected from a patient whose treatment included radiotherapy and nephrectomy. The receptor set was obtained from an older woman with renal cell carcinoma. The CDR3 runs from the conserved cysteine through the conserved F or W. The D gene is left open where the match is weak. Rows may omit the clone size; those that give it use once, few, many or a size class.

D	J	size	V	DNA	CDR3
NA	TRBJ1-6	NA	TRBV6-5	TGTGCCAGCAGTTACGCAACTCAGGGGAGGCTCCACTTT	CASSYATQGRLHF
NA	TRBJ1-2	NA	TRBV28	TGTGCCAGCATATCTCCACCCCTAGATGGCTACACCTTC	CASISPPLDGYTF
NA	TRBJ1-5	once	TRBV2	TGTGCCAGCAGTGAATACCCGATCAATCAGCCCCAGCATTTT	CASSEYPINQPQHF
NA	TRBJ2-5	NA	TRBV27	TGTGCCAGCAGCCCAGAGACGGGGGATTGGATTGGAGAGACCCAGTACTTC	CASSPETGDWIGETQYF
TRBD1	TRBJ2-1	NA	TRBV28	TGTGCCAGCAGTTTTAGGACAGGGGACGCTGAGCAGTTCTTC	CASSFRTGDAEQFF
TRBD1	TRBJ2-7	NA	TRBV28	TGTGCCAGCAGTTTATGGGGACAGGGGGTCGGCGAGCAGTACTTC	CASSLWGQGVGEQYF
TRBD1	TRBJ1-2	NA	TRBV7-2	TGTGCCAGCAGCCCTAGACAGGGTTTAGCAGGCTACACCTTC	CASSPRQGLAGYTF
NA	TRBJ1-1	NA	TRBV30	TGTGCCTGGAGTGTAGGACACACAACGGAAGCTTTCTTT	CAWSVGHTTEAFF
TRBD2	TRBJ2-2	NA	TRBV29-1	TGCAGCGTTAGCGGGGGGAGAGACACCGGGGAGCTGTTTTTT	CSVSGGRDTGELFF
NA	TRBJ2-7	NA	TRBV28	TGTGCCAGCAGTTTGTCGCAGGGTAACTCAATAGGGCAGTACTTC	CASSLSQGNSIGQYF
NA	TRBJ2-2	NA	TRBV4-2	TGTGCCAGCAGCCAGACGTTGGGCGGTCGGAACACCGGGGAGCTGTTTTTT	CASSQTLGGRNTGELFF
NA	TRBJ1-4	NA	TRBV28	TGTGCCAGCAGTTTTCTCTCAACTAATGAAAAACTGTTTTTT	CASSFLSTNEKLFF
TRBD1	TRBJ1-5	NA	TRBV7-9	TGTGCCAGCAGCTCTATTGACAGGGTGGATCAGCCCCAGCATTTT	CASSSIDRVDQPQHF
NA	TRBJ2-5	NA	TRBV19	TGTGCCAGTAGTATAATAGATCAAGAGACCCAGTACTTC	CASSIIDQETQYF
TRBD1	TRBJ1-2	NA	TRBV29-1	TGCAGCGTGGACAGGCCCAACTATGGCTACACCTTC	CSVDRPNYGYTF
TRBD1	TRBJ1-3	NA	TRBV28	TGTGCCAGCAGTTTACCCAGGGGGACGGGAAACACCATATATTTT	CASSLPRGTGNTIYF
TRBD1	TRBJ1-2	NA	TRBV28	TGTGCCAGCAGTCAGGGGGCAGGAAACTATGGCTACACCTTC	CASSQGAGNYGYTF
NA	TRBJ2-1	NA	TRBV7-9	TGTGCCAGCAGCTTAAGTGACTTCCGGCAGTTCTTC	CASSLSDFRQFF
TRBD2	TRBJ2-7	NA	TRBV9	TGTGCCAGCAGCGTAGGTGGTCTAGCGGTATACGAGCAGTACTTC	CASSVGGLAVYEQYF
NA	TRBJ2-7	NA	TRBV7-8	TGTGCCAGCAGCTTAGAGAGACCGGGACGGTCCTACGAGCAGTACTTC	CASSLERPGRSYEQYF
TRBD1	TRBJ1-5	NA	TRBV30	TGTGCCTGGAGTCGGACAGGACCTATGGGCAATCAGCCCCAGCATTTT	CAWSRTGPMGNQPQHF
TRBD1	TRBJ2-6	NA	TRBV10-3	TGTGCCATCAGTGAGTCAGACAGGGGGCTATTTGGGGCCAACGTCCTGACTTTC	CAISESDRGLFGANVLTF
NA	TRBJ1-1	NA	TRBV9	TGTGCCAGCAGCGTAGTATCGGGGGGGCCGAACACTGAAGCTTTCTTT	CASSVVSGGPNTEAFF
NA	TRBJ1-3	NA	TRBV9	TGTGCCAGCAGCGCCTTCTCTGGAAACACCATATATTTT	CASSAFSGNTIYF
NA	TRBJ1-2	NA	TRBV4-1	TGCGCCAGCAGCCAAGTCTGGGTGGAGCAGGGCTACACCTTC	CASSQVWVEQGYTF
NA	TRBJ2-7	NA	TRBV6-1	TGTGCCAGCAGCCCCACCCGGGACCCCGACAGGGAGCAGTACTTC	CASSPTRDPDREQYF
NA	TRBJ1-2	medium-sized	TRBV19	TGTGCCAGTAGTATCGAGGACGGGCCCATCTATGGCTACACCTTC	CASSIEDGPIYGYTF
NA	TRBJ1-5	NA	TRBV28	TGTGCCAGCAGTTTACGGTCGGCAGGGCCGAATCAGCCCCAGCATTTT	CASSLRSAGPNQPQHF
NA	TRBJ2-7	NA	TRBV7-9	TGTGCCAGCAGCTTAGGAGGCGGGACTTCCTACGAGCAGTACTTC	CASSLGGGTSYEQYF
TRBD1	TRBJ2-2	NA	TRBV19	TGTGCCACCAGGGACAGTAACACCGGGGAGCTGTTTTTT	CATRDSNTGELFF
NA	TRBJ1-5	NA	TRBV19	TGTGCCAGTAGTACCCTAATGGGGCACAATCAGCCCCAGCATTTT	CASSTLMGHNQPQHF
NA	TRBJ1-4	NA	TRBV5-6	TGTGCCAGCAGCTTGGTTTCGGCCCCCAGTGAAAAACTGTTTTTT	CASSLVSAPSEKLFF
NA	TRBJ2-3	NA	TRBV6-5	TGTGCCAGCAGTTACGGGCAGGGAACGGGCACAGATACGCAGTATTTT	CASSYGQGTGTDTQYF
TRBD1	TRBJ2-2	NA	TRBV18	TGTGCCAGCTCACCAAGTCCAGGGGGTTCTCATGGCGGGGAGCTGTTTTTT	CASSPSPGGSHGGELFF
TRBD1	TRBJ1-1	NA	TRBV28	TGTGCCAGCAGTTCGGGACAGGGAGGGAGCACTGAAGCTTTCTTT	CASSSGQGGSTEAFF
NA	TRBJ2-3	NA	TRBV10-1	TGCGCCAGCAGTGATAGGGGCCGACCCAGCACAGATACGCAGTATTTT	CASSDRGRPSTDTQYF
NA	TRBJ1-6	NA	TRBV7-8	TGTGCCAGCAGCTTAGTTCCAGGGGTTCGCTCACCCCTCCACTTT	CASSLVPGVRSPLHF
TRBD2	TRBJ2-1	NA	TRBV15	TGTGCCACCAGCAGACGACTAGCGGGAGGTTACAATGAGCAGTTCTTC	CATSRRLAGGYNEQFF
NA	TRBJ1-1	NA	TRBV5-1	TGCGCCAGCAGCTTGTTTATAGGAGGGAACACTGAAGCTTTCTTT	CASSLFIGGNTEAFF
TRBD2	TRBJ2-3	NA	TRBV19	TGTGCCAGTAGTATCGAGCGGGGAGATACGCAGTATTTT	CASSIERGDTQYF
TRBD2	TRBJ2-1	NA	TRBV19	TGTGCCAGTAGCGACACGACCGGGACTAGCCCGTTCTTC	CASSDTTGTSPFF
NA	TRBJ2-3	NA	TRBV28	TGTGCCAGCAGTTTTCGGAGCACAGATACGCAGTATTTT	CASSFRSTDTQYF
TRBD2	TRBJ2-5	NA	TRBV11-2	TGTGCCAGCAGACTTAGCGGGGGGCCATTCTACTTC	CASRLSGGPFYF
NA	TRBJ2-5	NA	TRBV29-1	TGCAGCGTTCTCGGAGGGGAGACCCAGTACTTC	CSVLGGETQYF
NA	TRBJ1-2	NA	TRBV5-6	TGTGCCAGCAGCCCGGGGCCGGGGGGCGGCGGCTACACCTTC	CASSPGPGGGGYTF
NA	TRBJ1-5	NA	TRBV6-5	TGTGCCAGCAGTTACTCTAGCAATCAGCCCCAGCATTTT	CASSYSSNQPQHF
NA	TRBJ2-7	NA	TRBV13	TGTGCCAGCAGCTTCGGGCCCGGGCAGTACTTC	CASSFGPGQYF